These 16 T cell receptor beta chains share one sample of origin, sequenced in a study of blood T cell repertoires in COVID-19. Sequencing was performed with immunoSEQ multiplex PCR; in TCRdb, only in-frame clones are kept and a portion is missing. The sample records 140,000 to 150,000 clones, around 90% being singletons. The sequencing input was peripheral blood. Every receptor here comes from a woman aged 50 to 65 with acute or convalescent COVID-19.

The genes are TRBV28 and TRBJ1-5; 7 nucleotides line up with TRBD1. The CDR3 is 13 amino acids. J was trimmed by 6 bases and V by 4 bases; bases with no gene match: 3. The germline V gene has CDR1 MDHEN and CDR2 SYDVKM. The chain's CDR3 is CASSSGTVQPQHF. CDR3 nucleotides: TGTGCCAGCAGTTCCGGGACAGTTCAGCCCCAGCATTTT.

The chain uses TRBV12-5 and TRBJ2-7; TRBD1 matches at 7 bases. This CDR3 is 15 amino acids long. Germline CDR1 and CDR2: LGHNT and FRNRAP. The ends lost 6 bases at V and 2 bases at J; junction bases unmatched: 10. In DNA, the CDR3 is TGTGCTAGTGGCCACGGCGCAGGGGGAACCTACGAGCAGTACTTC. As protein: CASGHGAGGTYEQYF.

The chain has TRBV18 and TRBJ1-3; D unclear. CDR3 length: 17 residues. The germline gives CDR1 KGHSH, CDR2 LQKENI. V was pared by 2 bases and J by 3 bases, with 17 bases between. In nucleotides, the CDR3 is TGTGCCAGCTCACCAGTCCAGAGGCCGAGAATTGGAAACACCATATATTTT. Its protein product is CASSPVQRPRIGNTIYF. Together with reference TRBV18 and TRBJ1-3, the CDR3 gives the full variable domain: NAGVMQNPRHLVRRRGQEARLRCSPMKGHSHVYWYRQLPEEGLKFMVYLQKENIIDESGMPKERFSAEFPKEGPSILRIQQVVRGDSAAYFCASSPVQRPRIGNTIYFGEGSWLTVV.

This clone came up a few times. This chain links TRBV29-1 with TRBJ2-3, with D perhaps TRBD2 (5 bases). Trimming left V 3 bases short and J 7 bases short, with 11 bases between. In germline, CDR1 is SQVTM, CDR2 ANQGSEA. The CDR3 has 12 amino acids. CDR3 in amino acids: CSVDAIGNTQYF. CDR3 bases: TGCAGCGTTGACGCGATCGGGAATACGCAGTATTTT.

The chain joins TRBV30 to TRBJ1-6; D unresolved. Trimming took off 3 bases at V and 0 bases at J, with 6 bases between the two ends. The CDR3 is 14 amino acids. The V gene's germline CDR1 is GTSNPN and CDR2 SVGIG (reference sequence). This CDR3 reads CAWRQSSYNSPLHF. The CDR3 DNA sequence: TGTGCCTGGAGACAGAGCTCCTATAATTCACCCCTCCACTTT.

This clone was seen a handful of times. The CDR3 DNA follows: TGTGCCAGTAGTATAGTTTCAGGGCTGAACACTGAAGCTTTCTTT. Protein product: CASSIVSGLNTEAFF. V is TRBV19 and J is TRBJ1-1; possible D gene TRBD1, 5 bases. In germline, CDR1 is LNHDA, CDR2 SQIVND (reference sequence). The CDR3 consists of 15 residues. The germline V and J ends were trimmed by 1 base and 0 bases, with 9 bases remaining between them.

This chain connects TRBV5-6 to TRBJ2-2, with D uncertain. This CDR3 spans 14 amino acids. V was cut by 0 bases and J by 1 base, with 4 bases left in between. Per the germline V gene, CDR1 is SGHDT and CDR2 is YYEEEE. The CDR3 region is CASSLGLNTGELFF. CDR3 bases: TGTGCCAGCAGCTTGGGACTGAACACCGGGGAGCTGTTTTTT.

This clone was recorded a few times. The chain links TRBV5-1 to TRBJ1-1; D may be TRBD1 (6 bases). Per germline, CDR1 SGHRS and CDR2 YFSETQ. V lost 0 bases, J lost 0 bases, and 6 bases lay in between. The CDR3 covers 14 residues. CDR3 loop: CASSLDRVNTEAFF. The CDR3 coding sequence is TGCGCCAGCAGCTTGGACAGGGTGAACACTGAAGCTTTCTTT. Full variable domain (rest looked up from reference TRBV5-1 and TRBJ1-1): KAGVTQTPRYLIKTRGQQVTLSCSPISGHRSVSWYQQTPGQGLQFLFEYFSETQRNKGNFPGRFSGRQFSNSRSEMNVSTLELGDSALYLCASSLDRVNTEAFFGQGTRLTVV.

The chain's CDR3 is CASSVDRAMMGNQPQHF. The CDR3, as DNA: TGTGCCAGCAGCGTGGACAGGGCGATGATGGGCAATCAGCCCCAGCATTTT. The gene calls are TRBV5-8 and TRBJ1-5, with 8 positions matching TRBD1. This CDR3 has 17 residues. Germline CDR1 and CDR2: SGHTS and YDEGEE. The trim removed 4 bases at V and 2 bases at J, leaving 11 bases unmatched.

The chain joins TRBV9 to TRBJ1-2; 9 bases fit TRBD1. Germline V CDR1 and CDR2: SGDLS, YYNGEE. Germline trimming cut 0 bases from V and 8 bases from J; bases unmatched to any gene: 5. CDR3 length: 14 residues. This chain's CDR3 is CASSVDGTGYGYTF. In DNA form, the CDR3 reads TGTGCCAGCAGCGTAGACGGGACAGGGTACGGCTACACCTTC.

The rearrangement links TRBV27 to TRBJ2-1; TRBD2 aligns across 7 bases. Germline values: CDR1 MNHEY, CDR2 SMNVEV (reference sequence). The CDR3 totals 17 residues. After removal of 0 bases from V and 4 bases from J, the junction contained 9 bases not matched to a gene. In nucleotides, the CDR3 is TGTGCCAGCAGTTTATCAGGCAGGGAGGGAGGTTACAATGAGCAGTTCTTC. This translates into CASSLSGREGGYNEQFF.

The V and J genes are TRBV6-5 and TRBJ2-3, with 11 bases identical to TRBD2. The CDR3 length is 15 residues. The J segment lost 1 base and the V segment lost 6 bases, leaving 3 bases of the junction unmatched. The germline V gene encodes CDR1 MNHEY and CDR2 SVGAGI. For the CDR3, the DNA is TGTGCCAGCAGGAATAGCGGGGGGGGCACAGATACGCAGTATTTT. Translated, it gives CASRNSGGGTDTQYF.

This clone was picked up a small number of times. The chain carries TRBV5-1 and TRBJ2-3, with TRBD1 matching over 8 bases. The CDR3 is made up of 15 amino acids. V shed 7 bases and J 1 base; nucleotides not matched to a gene: 8. The V gene's germline CDR1 is SGHRS and CDR2 YFSETQ. The CDR3 DNA follows: TGCGCCAGCGCTACAGGGGGGCGGGGCACAGATACGCAGTATTTT. This gives the protein CASATGGRGTDTQYF.

The V call is TRBV7-3, the J call TRBJ2-3, with TRBD2 as a possible D gene (6 bases). Trimming shortened V by 6 bases and J by 2 bases, and 15 bases separated the two germline ends. This CDR3 is built from 15 residues. Germline CDR1 is SGHTA and CDR2 is FQGTGA. CDR3 residues: CASSSYGTATDTQYF. CDR3 DNA: TGTGCCAGCAGTTCCTACGGGACTGCCACAGATACGCAGTATTTT.

This chain links TRBV9 with TRBJ2-1; 8 bases are a match to TRBD2. Germline trimming cut 5 bases from V and 7 bases from J; bases unmatched to any gene: 5. This CDR3 is built from 13 residues. Germline CDR1 SGDLS, CDR2 YYNGEE. CDR3 bases: TGTGCCAGCAGAGCGGGAGAGGGAAATGAGCAGTTCTTC. Encoded protein: CASRAGEGNEQFF.

J is TRBJ2-3 and V is TRBV25-1; D might be TRBD2 (6 bases). Deletions cut 6 bases from V and 6 bases from J, with 13 bases between. Germline V CDR1 and CDR2: MGHDK, SYGVNS. This CDR3 spans 13 amino acids. CDR3 sequence: CASRGSGRDTQYF. DNA for the CDR3: TGTGCCAGCAGGGGATCTGGGAGGGATACGCAGTATTTT.